What follows is one T cell receptor beta chain and its context. The antigen remains unidentified. These data originate in a study of brain T cells in children with intractable seizures. Study-level results: Pre-surgery blood may have been undersampled, hiding some clones.

Sequencing used immunoSEQ multiplex PCR; TCRdb keeps in-frame clones, though not all of them. The data show 95,000 to 120,000 clones, 94% seen once. Surgery cases with the highest brain T cell transcript signatures were chosen for sequencing. The CDR3 is made up of 13 amino acids. Germline loops: CDR1 SGDLS, CDR2 YYNGEE. Trimming took 0 bases from V and 4 from J, leaving 7 bases between them. This TCR was recovered from a boy under two years old with hemimegalencephaly and intractable seizures. Source: peripheral blood, taken at surgery. The rearrangement links TRBV9 to TRBJ1-1; D unclear. Written as DNA, the CDR3 is TGTGCCAGCAGCGTAGGGGGAGCCACTGAAGCTTTCTTT. Translating it yields CASSVGGATEAFF.